This TCR beta chain is drawn from a study of blood T cells in healthy people across ages. V lost 4 bases, J lost 13 bases, and 14 bases lay in between. CDR3 size: 11 residues. Germline values: CDR1 SNHLY, CDR2 FYNNEI. Next came a second PCR, run for about 7 to 12 cycles, which used a sample-barcoded 5' primer along with a J-beta primer mix. Every cDNA molecule bore a tag from a template-switch adaptor containing 12 random nucleotides. MiXCR, applied by TCRdb to the 5' RACE reads, yields one record per CDR3 protein. Among hundreds of thousands of distinct CDR3 sequences listed, approximately 52% were seen once.

The specimen sequenced was blood. The chain is built from TRBV2 and TRBJ2-7; D is uncertain. This TCR was sampled from a woman of 80 years or more in good health. The CDR3 here is CASSARSTSYF. CDR3 DNA sequence: TGTGCCAGCAGTGCCCGTAGTACGTCCTACTTC.